This is a list of T cell receptor beta chains from one sample in a study of blood T cell repertoires in COVID-19. Measured with immunoSEQ multiplex PCR; TCRdb has only the in-frame clones, and not every one. The sample contains 100,000 to 150,000 clones, about 84% of which appear only once. The sample was peripheral blood. The receptors derive from a human donor in a cohort sampled during active COVID-19. Both conserved end residues are part of each CDR3. A D gene is named only where the DNA matches it firmly. Size tells how often a clone was seen (once, few, many) or the class of an expanded clone, and some rows leave it out.

D gene,V gene,J gene,clone size,CDR3 DNA,CDR3 protein
.,TRBV7-2,TRBJ2-3,.,TGTGCCAGCAGCTTAGTCAGGGTCTCAGATACGCAGTATTTT,CASSLVRVSDTQYF
.,TRBV18,TRBJ2-1,.,TGTGCCAGCTCAAACGGGTACCGCTACAATGAGCAGTTCTTC,CASSNGYRYNEQFF
TRBD1,TRBV6-5,TRBJ2-7,.,TGTGCCAGCACCGGACAGGGGCGCTACGAGCAGTACTTC,CASTGQGRYEQYF
TRBD1,TRBV10-3,TRBJ1-3,.,TGTGCCATCAGTGAGTCCGGGACAGGAATCTCTGGAAACACCATATATTTT,CAISESGTGISGNTIYF
TRBD1,TRBV19,TRBJ2-2,.,TGTGCCAGTAGTACCGGACAGGGCCGAACCGGGGAGCTGTTTTTT,CASSTGQGRTGELFF
TRBD2,TRBV24-1,TRBJ2-7,.,TGTGCCACCAGTGATTTCCCCGCCGGGGTAGCGGGAGTCACCTACGAGCAGTACTTC,CATSDFPAGVAGVTYEQYF
TRBD1,TRBV7-9,TRBJ2-3,.,TGTGCCAGCAGCCCTGGACAGGGGGCAGATACGCAGTATTTT,CASSPGQGADTQYF
.,TRBV7-2,TRBJ2-1,.,TGTGCCAGCAGCTTAGTAGCGTCTAGCTCCTACAATGAGCAGTTCTTC,CASSLVASSSYNEQFF
TRBD1,TRBV6-1,TRBJ1-1,.,TGTGCCAGCAGTGATCCCGGACAGGGGAACACTGAAGCTTTCTTT,CASSDPGQGNTEAFF
.,TRBV5-4,TRBJ2-5,few,TGTGCCAGCAGCTTGGGGCAGAGGCAAGAGACCCAGTACTTC,CASSLGQRQETQYF
TRBD2,TRBV19,TRBJ2-1,.,TGTGCCAGTAGTATCCCTGGGACTAGCGGGAGAGATGAGCAGTTCTTC,CASSIPGTSGRDEQFF
.,TRBV4-1,TRBJ1-6,.,TGCGCCAGCAGCCATATTCATTCACCCCTCCACTTT,CASSHIHSPLHF
.,TRBV6-6,TRBJ1-1,.,TGTGCCAGCAGTTACGAACAGGGAGGGACTGAAGCTTTCTTT,CASSYEQGGTEAFF
TRBD1,TRBV28,TRBJ1-5,once,TGTGCCAGCAGTTCCCTTCAGGGGGCAGTCCGAAGTGGTCCTGATGGCAATCAGCCCCAGCGTTTT,CASSSLQGAVRSGPDGNQPQRF
.,TRBV3-1/TRBV3-2,TRBJ2-1,once,TGTGCCAGCGCGAGACGGGGGGCCTATGAGCAGTTCTTC,CASARRGAYEQFF
.,TRBV14,TRBJ2-7,.,TGTGCCAGCAGCCAAGAGCGGTCTACGAAGCAGTACTTC,CASSQERSTKQYF
.,TRBV7-2,TRBJ2-7,.,TGTGCCAGCAGCTTAGGCAATCTAGGCGAGCAGTACTTC,CASSLGNLGEQYF
TRBD2,TRBV7-8,TRBJ2-3,.,TGTGCCAGCAGCCCGGGGGGTACGCAGTATTTT,CASSPGGTQYF
TRBD2,TRBV27,TRBJ2-5,.,TGTGCCAGCAGTTCTCCGGGACTAGGGGAGACCCAGTACTTC,CASSSPGLGETQYF
.,TRBV21-1,TRBJ2-7,.,TGTGCCAGCAGCAAAGAGGCTAGCGGGAGCTCCTACGAGCAGTACTTC,CASSKEASGSSYEQYF
.,TRBV7-2,TRBJ2-7,.,TGTGCCAGCAGCTCAAACAGGGTATACGAGCAGTACTTC,CASSSNRVYEQYF
TRBD2,TRBV27,TRBJ2-3,.,TGTGCCAGCAGTTCACTAGCGCTAAGCACAGATACGCAGTATTTT,CASSSLALSTDTQYF
TRBD1,TRBV2,TRBJ2-7,.,TGTGCCAGCAGGGGACAGGGCGACGAGCAGTACTTC,CASRGQGDEQYF
TRBD2,TRBV5-1,TRBJ2-1,once,TGCGCCAGCAGCTTAGCGCGGACTAGCGGGAACGCCTACAATGAGCAGTTCTTC,CASSLARTSGNAYNEQFF
.,TRBV19,TRBJ2-3,.,TGTGCCAGTAGGAGGTCCTCTAGCACAGATACGCAGTATTTT,CASRRSSSTDTQYF
.,TRBV7-9,TRBJ2-1,.,TGTGCCAGCTACCGGGACTCCTACAATGAGCAGTTCTTC,CASYRDSYNEQFF
TRBD1,TRBV28,TRBJ1-6,.,TGTGCCAGCAGTTTCAGGGGGCATAATTCACCCCTCCACTTT,CASSFRGHNSPLHF
.,TRBV11-3,TRBJ2-5,.,TGTGCCAGCAGCTTAGAGGGCTTATTTGGAGAGACCCAGTACTTC,CASSLEGLFGETQYF
.,TRBV2,TRBJ2-5,.,TGTGCCAGCAGTTTAAAACAGGTTTATGAGACCCAGTACTTC,CASSLKQVYETQYF
TRBD1,TRBV7-9,TRBJ2-7,.,TGTGCCAGCAGCTCTCATAGACAGGGGTACGAGCAGTACTTC,CASSSHRQGYEQYF
.,TRBV19,TRBJ1-5,.,TGTGCCAGTAGTATCCCCGCGTATAGCAATCAGCCCCAGCATTTT,CASSIPAYSNQPQHF
.,TRBV14,TRBJ2-1,.,TGTGCCAGCAGCCAAGATACGAGGAGCCCCCCAAACAATGAGCAGTTCTTC,CASSQDTRSPPNNEQFF
.,TRBV24-1,TRBJ2-1,once,TGTGCCACCAGTGAGGGTGGACTTGAGGGTAAGCAGTTCTTC,CATSEGGLEGKQFF
TRBD2,TRBV5-1,TRBJ2-2,.,TGCGCCAGCAGCTTGTTAACGACGGGAGGGCTAATTATCGGGGAGCTGTTTTTT,CASSLLTTGGLIIGELFF
.,TRBV6-5,TRBJ1-5,few,TGTGCCAGCAGAAGCGGGGGGATCAATCAGCCCCAGCATTTT,CASRSGGINQPQHF
.,TRBV19,TRBJ1-5,.,TGTGCCAGTAGTTGGGGGGATAGCAATCAGCCCCAGCATTTT,CASSWGDSNQPQHF
TRBD1,TRBV6-1,TRBJ1-3,.,TGTGCCAGCAGTGAAGTCCCAGGCGCAGGGGGATCTGGAAACACCATATATTTT,CASSEVPGAGGSGNTIYF
.,TRBV10-3,TRBJ1-2,.,TGTGCCACGGTGGGAGGGGGACCCGAGTCTAACTATGGCTACACCTTC,CATVGGGPESNYGYTF
.,TRBV5-1,TRBJ2-5,.,TGCGCCAGCAGCTTGGGGGTCGGGGGACTTGGGGCCCAAGAGACCCAGTACTTC,CASSLGVGGLGAQETQYF
TRBD1,TRBV24-1,TRBJ2-1,.,TGTGCCACCAGTGGCAGGGGGCCCGTCGATGAGCAGTTCTTC,CATSGRGPVDEQFF